The 29 T cell receptor beta chains below all came from one sample that was sequenced in a study of cytomegalovirus exposure and HLA in healthy donors. Use of 60 Vbeta and 13 Jbeta primers characterized the PCR. TCRdb keeps only in-frame clones here, not all; method: immunoSEQ multiplex PCR. The specimen's table records fewer than 130,000 clones. Sequencing was carried out using PBMCs. These receptors all come from a man in his fifties or sixties in good health and CMV-seronegative.

The V and J genes are TRBV4-1 and TRBJ2-7; 9 nucleotides align to TRBD1. Unmatched junction bases numbered 9, after V lost 0 bases and J lost 6 bases. Germline values: CDR1 MGHRA, CDR2 YSYEKL. CDR3 length: 16 amino acids. The CDR3 is CASSQEGPGQGFEQYF. CDR3 DNA sequence: TGCGCCAGCAGCCAAGAGGGGCCCGGACAGGGGTTCGAGCAGTACTTC.

The chain combines TRBV5-1 with TRBJ1-6; 8 nucleotides align to TRBD1. Germline V gene lookup returns CDR1 SGHRS and CDR2 YFSETQ. The CDR3 covers 14 residues. Unmatched junction bases numbered 8, after V lost 5 bases and J lost 10 bases. The CDR3 nucleotides are TGCGCCAGCAGGACAGGGGAAACATTCTCACCCCTCCACTTT. Translated, it gives CASRTGETFSPLHF.

The rearrangement links TRBV7-2 to TRBJ2-1; 8 bases align to TRBD2. Germline loops: CDR1 SGHTA, CDR2 FQGNSA. The CDR3 extends over 15 amino acids. Trimming took 1 base from V and 8 from J; bases not matched to a gene: 7. CDR3 loop: CASSLEVAGPDEQFF. CDR3 bases: TGTGCCAGCAGCTTAGAGGTAGCGGGGCCGGATGAGCAGTTCTTC.

The rearrangement uses TRBV5-1 and TRBJ2-1; 8 bases fit TRBD2. Germline-derived CDR1 and CDR2 are SGHRS and YFSETQ. The J segment lost 5 bases and the V segment lost 2 bases, leaving 0 bases of the junction unmatched. The CDR3 runs 13 residues. CDR3 nucleotide sequence: TGCGCCAGCAGCTTAGCGGGGGACAATGAGCAGTTCTTC. Encoded protein: CASSLAGDNEQFF.

The chain joins TRBV4-3 to TRBJ1-1, with a weak D call TRBD1 (5 bases). Trimming left V 6 bases short and J 3 bases short, with 14 bases between. The length of the CDR3 is 14 residues. CDR1 and CDR2 from the germline V gene are LGHNA and YSLEER. CDR3 amino acids: CASSFQGPDTEAFF. CDR3 DNA sequence: TGCGCCAGCAGTTTCCAGGGCCCGGACACTGAAGCTTTCTTT.

The chain links TRBV27 to TRBJ1-1; maybe TRBD1 (6 bases). V was pared by 6 bases and J by 9 bases, with 20 bases between. The length of the CDR3 is 14 residues. CDR1 and CDR2 from the germline V gene are MNHEY and SMNVEV (reference sequence). This chain's CDR3 is CASRDTGTPNQAFF. In DNA, the CDR3 is TGTGCCAGCAGGGATACCGGGACACCGAATCAAGCTTTCTTT.

The chain combines TRBV7-8 with TRBJ2-7; a weak D match, TRBD1 (5 bases). This CDR3 contains 18 residues. CDR1 SGHVS and CDR2 FQNEAQ come from the germline V gene. V gave up 1 base and J gave up 0 bases, with 19 bases separating them. CDR3 DNA: TGTGCCAGCAGCTTAGAGGGGCCGGGCAGGTCGAGCTCCTACGAGCAGTACTTC. As protein: CASSLEGPGRSSSYEQYF.

This chain uses TRBV10-3 with TRBJ1-3, with 8 nucleotides matching TRBD1. The CDR3 covers 16 residues. V dropped 10 bases and J dropped 1; count of bases not matched to a gene: 12. Germline-derived CDR1 and CDR2 are ENHRY and SYGVKD. As DNA, the CDR3 is TGTGCCACCGGGACAGGCTCCGGGGGTTCTGGAAACACCATATATTTT. Translation: CATGTGSGGSGNTIYF.

The chain carries TRBV5-6 and TRBJ1-4; 9 bases fit TRBD1. Germline V CDR1 and CDR2: SGHDT, YYEEEE. This CDR3 contains 13 residues. J gave up 14 bases and V 2 bases, and 7 bases lay outside the gene matches. The CDR3 region is CASSLWDREDLFF. The DNA for the CDR3 is TGTGCCAGCAGCTTATGGGACAGGGAGGACCTGTTTTTT.

In DNA form, the CDR3 reads TGTGCCAGCAGCGAGCGACAGGGCGGCACTGAAGCTTTCTTT. Translation gives CASSERQGGTEAFF. The chain is built from TRBV9 and TRBJ1-1, with 7 bases that match TRBD1. Per germline, CDR1 SGDLS and CDR2 YYNGEE. Trimming at V came to 3 bases and at J to 4 bases, leaving 6 bases not matched to a gene. The CDR3 covers 14 residues.

This chain joins TRBV4-1 and TRBJ1-1; 10 bases agree with TRBD1. Germline values: CDR1 MGHRA, CDR2 YSYEKL. The CDR3 length is 13 residues. Germline trimming cut 3 bases from V and 5 bases from J; bases unmatched to any gene: 0. The CDR3 reads CASSQGQGTEAFF. The CDR3 DNA follows: TGCGCCAGCAGCCAGGGACAGGGGACTGAAGCTTTCTTT.

V is TRBV9 and J is TRBJ2-5; D is perhaps TRBD1 (6 bases). The germline CDR1 and CDR2 sequences are SGDLS and YYNGEE. CDR3 size: 14 residues. V lost 0 bases and J 5 bases, leaving 11 bases between the germline ends. DNA of the CDR3: TGTGCCAGCAGCGTAGATACAGGGCGGGAGACCCAGTACTTC. The encoded protein is CASSVDTGRETQYF. Full variable domain (remainder filled in from reference TRBV9 and TRBJ2-5): DSGVTQTPKHLITATGQRVTLRCSPRSGDLSVYWYQQSLDQGLQFLIQYYNGEERAKGNILERFSAQQFPDLHSELNLSSLELGDSALYFCASSVDTGRETQYFGPGTRLLVL.

The rearrangement links TRBV9 to TRBJ2-5; the match to TRBD1 covers 8 bases. The CDR3 totals 14 residues. With V trimmed by 0 bases and J by 5 bases, 3 bases remained unmatched. Germline V gene data show CDR1 as SGDLS and CDR2 as YYNGEE. The CDR3 nucleotides read TGTGCCAGCAGCGTAGATACAGGGGGGGAGACCCAGTACTTC. This sequence encodes CASSVDTGGETQYF.

V is TRBV2 and J is TRBJ2-7, with TRBD1 as a possible D gene (6 bases). Trimming stripped 4 bases from V and 4 bases from J, with 11 bases between. This CDR3 has 13 residues. Germline CDR1 reads SNHLY; CDR2 reads FYNNEI. The CDR3 here is CASSVQGSYEQYF. The DNA of the CDR3 is TGTGCCAGCAGTGTACAGGGATCATACGAGCAGTACTTC.

The chain couples TRBV5-1 to TRBJ2-3, with 9 bases matching TRBD2. This CDR3 region has 16 residues. Germline trimming cut 4 bases from V and 1 base from J; bases unmatched to any gene: 7. Per the germline V gene, CDR1 is SGHRS and CDR2 is YFSETQ. CDR3: CASSRLAALGTDTQYF. CDR3 coding DNA: TGCGCCAGCAGCAGACTAGCGGCCCTGGGCACAGATACGCAGTATTTT.

V is TRBV7-2 and J is TRBJ2-7; D is uncertain. Trimming took off 1 base at V and 2 bases at J, with 6 bases between the two ends. Germline V gives CDR1 SGHTA, CDR2 FQGNSA. The CDR3 runs to 13 residues. CDR3 loop: CASSLEPAYEQYF. The CDR3, as DNA: TGTGCCAGCAGCTTAGAACCAGCCTACGAGCAGTACTTC.

This chain uses TRBV10-3 with TRBJ2-1, with 7 bases lining up with TRBD1. There are 14 residues in the CDR3. Trimming took 2 bases from V and 8 from J; bases not matched to a gene: 6. The germline V gene has CDR1 ENHRY and CDR2 SYGVKD. CDR3 in DNA: TGTGCCATCAGTGAGCCGGGACAGTGGGATGAGCAGTTCTTC. This translates into CAISEPGQWDEQFF.

The J gene is TRBJ1-2, the V gene TRBV5-6, with TRBD1 identical over 8 bases. CDR3 length: 15 residues. Per the germline V gene, CDR1 is SGHDT and CDR2 is YYEEEE. After removal of 4 bases from V and 4 bases from J, the junction contained 9 bases not matched to a gene. Here the CDR3 reads CASSTLGQGSYGYTF. The DNA for the CDR3 is TGTGCCAGCAGCACTCTCGGACAGGGAAGCTATGGCTACACCTTC. The whole variable domain, filled in from reference TRBV5-6 and TRBJ1-2, reads DAGVTQSPTHLIKTRGQQVTLRCSPKSGHDTVSWYQQALGQGPQFIFQYYEEEERQRGNFPDRFSGHQFPNYSSELNVNALLLGDSALYLCASSTLGQGSYGYTFGSGTRLTVV.

The chain links TRBV5-1 to TRBJ1-2; 10 bases fit TRBD1. Germline V CDR1 and CDR2: SGHRS, YFSETQ. V lost 4 bases and J lost 6; bases outside the gene matches: 6. This CDR3 has 14 residues. The CDR3 DNA reads as TGCGCCAGCAGCCCGGACAGGGGGGTACATGGCTACACCTTC. Its translation: CASSPDRGVHGYTF.

The CDR3 spells CAWSVGGYNEQFF. In DNA form, the CDR3 reads TGTGCCTGGAGTGTAGGGGGCTACAATGAGCAGTTCTTC. The rearrangement uses TRBV30 and TRBJ2-1, with D perhaps matching TRBD1 (6 bases). Germline V gives CDR1 GTSNPN, CDR2 SVGIG (reference sequence). The V and J ends lost 0 bases and 3 bases respectively, with 6 bases between them. The CDR3 has 13 amino acids.

The gene calls are TRBV6-5 and TRBJ1-1; D is undetermined. This CDR3 has 15 amino acids. Germline loops: CDR1 MNHEY, CDR2 SVGAGI. V lost 2 bases and J lost 1, with 11 bases in between. This CDR3 is CASSYLRGSNTEAFF. Here the CDR3 DNA reads TGTGCCAGCAGTTACCTGAGAGGATCGAACACTGAAGCTTTCTTT.

The rearrangement uses TRBV19 and TRBJ1-2, with 9 bases aligning to TRBD1. J gave up 4 bases and V 5 bases, and 8 bases lay outside the gene matches. This CDR3 region has 15 residues. Per germline, CDR1 LNHDA and CDR2 SQIVND (reference sequence). The CDR3 region has the DNA TGTGCCAGTAGTTCCCCCAGGACAGGGGCCTATGGCTACACCTTC. Its protein is CASSSPRTGAYGYTF.

CDR3 nucleotide sequence: TGCGCCAGCAGCCGCACGGGGGGGTATGATCAGCCCCAGCATTTT. Amino acid sequence: CASSRTGGYDQPQHF. The J gene is TRBJ1-5, the V gene TRBV4-1; possibly TRBD1 for D (5 bases). Germline V gene data show CDR1 as MGHRA and CDR2 as YSYEKL. Trimming pared 4 bases from V and 5 bases from J, leaving 15 bases between. CDR3 length: 15 residues.

V and J are TRBV7-2 and TRBJ2-1, with D tentatively TRBD2 (6 bases). CDR1 is SGHTA, CDR2 FQGNSA, per germline. The CDR3 spans 12 residues. The V end lost 5 bases, the J end lost 8 bases, and 10 bases lay between the germline ends. The CDR3 region is CASSTRDYEQFF. For the CDR3, the DNA is TGTGCCAGCAGCACCCGGGACTATGAGCAGTTCTTC. The variable domain in full, completed from reference TRBV7-2 and TRBJ2-1, reads GAGVSQSPSNKVTEKGKDVELRCDPISGHTALYWYRQSLGQGLEFLIYFQGNSAPDKSGLPSDRFSAERTGGSVSTLTIQRTQQEDSAVYLCASSTRDYEQFFGPGTRLTVL.

The J gene is TRBJ1-2, the V gene TRBV6-6, with 7 nucleotides matching TRBD1. V dropped 7 bases and J dropped 4; count of bases not matched to a gene: 9. The CDR3 totals 14 residues. Germline V gene data show CDR1 as MNHNY and CDR2 as SVGAGI (reference sequence). The CDR3, as DNA: TGTGCCAGCACCTTCGGACAGGCTGCCTATGGCTACACCTTC. Translated: CASTFGQAAYGYTF.

The CDR3 sequence is CASSPTGSTEQYF. The CDR3 DNA sequence: TGTGCCAGCAGTCCGACAGGGTCGACCGAGCAGTACTTC. The chain uses TRBV6-6 and TRBJ2-7, with 7 bases fitting TRBD1. The CDR3 runs 13 residues. CDR1 is MNHNY and CDR2 is SVGAGI in the germline V gene (reference sequence). The V and J ends lost 5 bases and 6 bases, in that order; junction bases with no gene match: 7.

V usage is TRBV4-3 and J usage is TRBJ1-1; 8 bases map to TRBD1. Germline trimming cut 4 bases from V and 5 bases from J; bases unmatched to any gene: 12. The CDR3 spans 16 residues. Germline CDR1 reads LGHNA; CDR2 reads YSLEER. The chain's CDR3 is CASSLRDRSPFTEAFF. The CDR3 DNA follows: TGCGCCAGCAGCCTTCGGGACAGGAGCCCGTTTACTGAAGCTTTCTTT.

The V and J genes are TRBV5-1 and TRBJ1-2, with D tentatively TRBD1 (6 bases). The CDR3 consists of 14 residues. Trimming took off 0 bases at V and 6 bases at J, with 12 bases between the two ends. The germline CDR1 and CDR2 sequences are SGHRS and YFSETQ. CDR3 bases: TGCGCCAGCAGCTTGGGGGGTTACAGGGATGGCTACACCTTC. Translated: CASSLGGYRDGYTF.

This chain connects TRBV5-1 to TRBJ1-2; possible D gene TRBD1, 5 bases. V lost 5 bases and J lost 8, with 19 bases in between. CDR3 length: 14 residues. The V gene's germline CDR1 is SGHRS and CDR2 YFSETQ. The CDR3 coding sequence is TGCGCCAGCAGTACCTTGGGAGGGCAGGGAGGCTACACCTTC. As protein: CASSTLGGQGGYTF. The complete variable domain, with remaining parts taken from reference TRBV5-1 and TRBJ1-2, reads KAGVTQTPRYLIKTRGQQVTLSCSPISGHRSVSWYQQTPGQGLQFLFEYFSETQRNKGNFPGRFSGRQFSNSRSEMNVSTLELGDSALYLCASSTLGGQGGYTFGSGTRLTVV.